These 21 T cell receptor beta chains share one sample of origin, sequenced in a study of cytomegalovirus exposure and HLA in healthy donors. The PCR used 60 Vbeta and 13 Jbeta primers. Sequenced by immunoSEQ multiplex PCR; TCRdb stores in-frame clones only, minus some. Among about 150,000 clones, roughly three quarters were seen once, and the ten largest hold 2.5% to 4%. The sequencing input was PBMCs. These receptor sequences come from a man aged 35 to 55 in good health and CMV-seronegative.

The chain is built from TRBV5-1 and TRBJ2-5; TRBD2 matches 9 bases. This CDR3 has 15 amino acids. Losses at the gene ends were 3 bases for V and 3 bases for J; bases not matched to a gene: 6. Germline-derived CDR1 and CDR2 are SGHRS and YFSETQ. CDR3 residues: CASSSLAGSEETQYF. The CDR3 DNA follows: TGCGCCAGCAGCTCCCTAGCGGGGTCGGAAGAGACCCAGTACTTC.

In DNA, the CDR3 is TGTGCCAGCAGCCCCGACAGGGTAAAGACCCAGTACTTC. Protein: CASSPDRVKTQYF. The J gene is TRBJ2-5, the V gene TRBV14, with TRBD1 matching 7 bases. Trimming removed 4 bases from V and 6 bases from J; junction bases left unmatched: 5. The length of the CDR3 is 13 residues. Germline V gives CDR1 SGHDN, CDR2 FVKESK.

This CDR3 is CASSRTGWVEKLFF. The CDR3, as DNA: TGTGCCAGTAGTAGGACAGGATGGGTTGAAAAACTGTTTTTT. The V gene is TRBV19, the J gene TRBJ1-4; 7 nucleotides line up with TRBD1. The germline V gene encodes CDR1 LNHDA and CDR2 SQIVND (reference sequence). V gave up 4 bases and J gave up 7 bases; unmatched junction bases: 6. The CDR3 is 14 amino acids. The full variable domain, in which reference TRBV19 and TRBJ1-4 provide the parts outside the CDR3, is DGGITQSPKYLFRKEGQNVTLSCEQNLNHDAMYWYRQDPGQGLRLIYYSQIVNDFQKGDIAEGYSVSREKKESFPLTVTSAQKNPTAFYLCASSRTGWVEKLFFGSGTQLSVL.

The chain carries TRBV4-1 and TRBJ2-7, with a possible D match to TRBD1 (6 bases). Germline assignment: CDR1 MGHRA and CDR2 YSYEKL. This CDR3 spans 14 amino acids. V was clipped by 1 base and J by 2 bases, with 9 bases between them. CDR3 amino acids: CASSQGTGPYEQYF. The CDR3 coding sequence is TGCGCCAGCAGCCAAGGTACAGGGCCCTACGAGCAGTACTTC.

The chain couples TRBV5-4 to TRBJ1-6; weak D call: TRBD1 (5 bases). Trimming cost V 4 bases and J 6 bases, with 11 bases left between them. The CDR3 extends over 14 amino acids. The germline CDR1 and CDR2 sequences are SGHNT and YYREEE (reference sequence). The CDR3 nucleotides are TGTGCCAGCAGCGTGGACATGCCTAATTCACCCCTCCACTTT. The encoded protein is CASSVDMPNSPLHF. Full variable domain (rest looked up from reference TRBV5-4 and TRBJ1-6): ETGVTQSPTHLIKTRGQQVTLRCSSQSGHNTVSWYQQALGQGPQFIFQYYREEENGRGNFPPRFSGLQFPNYSSELNVNALELDDSALYLCASSVDMPNSPLHFGNGTRLTVT.

This clone was observed a single time. The CDR3 DNA follows: TGTGCCACCAGCCGTCGGGGGGGAGACTCCTACGAGCAGTACTTC. It is translated as CATSRRGGDSYEQYF. The J gene is TRBJ2-7, the V gene TRBV15; 8 bases align to TRBD2. V shed 5 bases, J shed 0 bases, and the junction held 6 bases outside the gene matches. The CDR3 contains 15 residues. In germline, CDR1 is LNHNV, CDR2 YYDKDF (reference sequence).

The chain links TRBV11-3 to TRBJ1-6, with D unresolved. This CDR3 is built from 14 residues. From germline, CDR1 is SGHNT and CDR2 YENEEA. The ends were cut back, 3 bases at V and 7 bases at J, with 10 bases in the middle. CDR3 region: CASSFREGNSPLHF. In DNA, the CDR3 is TGTGCCAGCAGCTTTCGGGAAGGAAATTCACCCCTCCACTTT.

This chain joins TRBV7-2 and TRBJ2-7; D unclear. This CDR3 spans 15 amino acids. The germline V and J ends were trimmed by 3 bases and 4 bases, with 16 bases remaining between them. Germline V CDR1 and CDR2: SGHTA, FQGNSA. The CDR3 DNA reads as TGTGCCAGCAGCTTCTCAGACGCCCGAGGTTACGAGCAGTACTTC. It specifies CASSFSDARGYEQYF. Full variable domain (remainder filled in from reference TRBV7-2 and TRBJ2-7): GAGVSQSPSNKVTEKGKDVELRCDPISGHTALYWYRQSLGQGLEFLIYFQGNSAPDKSGLPSDRFSAERTGGSVSTLTIQRTQQEDSAVYLCASSFSDARGYEQYFGPGTRLTVT.

V gene TRBV19 combines with J gene TRBJ2-7, with D possibly matching TRBD2 (6 bases). CDR1 LNHDA and CDR2 SQIVND come from the germline V gene (reference sequence). CDR3 length: 16 residues. The V end was cut by 0 bases, the J end by 5 bases, with 17 bases between. CDR3 nucleotide sequence: TGTGCCAGTAGTATAGATTCTCGAGCGCGGGGTCACGAGCAGTACTTC. Its translation is CASSIDSRARGHEQYF.

The chain uses TRBV9 and TRBJ2-2, with 8 bases fitting TRBD1. The V and J ends lost 2 bases and 2 bases, in that order; junction bases with no gene match: 5. CDR1 and CDR2 from the germline V gene are SGDLS and YYNGEE. The CDR3 loop spans 16 amino acids. CDR3 amino acids: CASSVLDRANTGELFF. CDR3 sequence (DNA): TGTGCCAGCAGCGTTTTGGACAGGGCCAACACCGGGGAGCTGTTTTTT.

The V and J genes are TRBV5-1 and TRBJ1-1, with 10 bases lining up with TRBD1. CDR1 and CDR2 from the germline V gene are SGHRS and YFSETQ. V shed 0 bases and J 5 bases; nucleotides not matched to a gene: 4. This CDR3 spans 15 amino acids. CDR3: CASSLVGTGATEAFF. CDR3 nucleotides: TGCGCCAGCAGCTTGGTCGGGACAGGGGCAACTGAAGCTTTCTTT.

The chain uses TRBV5-1 and TRBJ2-3; 10 nucleotides match TRBD2. V shed 4 bases, J shed 2 bases, and the junction held 10 bases outside the gene matches. The length of the CDR3 is 17 residues. The germline gives CDR1 SGHRS, CDR2 YFSETQ. The CDR3 reads CASSQAGLAEPTDTQYF. CDR3 nucleotides: TGCGCCAGCAGCCAAGCTGGACTAGCGGAGCCCACAGATACGCAGTATTTT.

This chain links TRBV19 with TRBJ1-3; TRBD1 might be the D (6 bases). The V gene lost 3 bases and the J gene lost 4 bases, with 10 bases spanning the gap. CDR1 is LNHDA, CDR2 SQIVND, per germline (reference sequence). This CDR3 has 14 amino acids. This CDR3 is CASSIGQLGNTIYF. DNA of the CDR3: TGTGCCAGTAGTATCGGACAGCTCGGAAACACCATATATTTT.

The chain carries TRBV28 and TRBJ1-6, with 10 bases fitting TRBD1. V gave up 7 bases and J gave up 9 bases; unmatched junction bases: 6. CDR3 length: 14 residues. CDR1 and CDR2 (germline): MDHEN, SYDVKM. For the CDR3, the DNA is TGTGCCAGCACCGGGACAGGGGTTATTTCACCCCTCCACTTT. Its protein product is CASTGTGVISPLHF.

This chain connects TRBV6-5 to TRBJ2-7; 8 nucleotides agree with TRBD1. Germline V CDR1 and CDR2: MNHEY, SVGAGI. After removal of 2 bases from V and 6 bases from J, the junction contained 6 bases not matched to a gene. There are 14 residues in the CDR3. The CDR3 loop reads CASSYGDRGFEQYF. The CDR3 DNA reads TGTGCCAGCAGTTACGGAGACAGGGGCTTCGAGCAGTACTTC.

The CDR3 loop reads CASSPTPSGLIQETQYF. CDR3 sequence (DNA): TGTGCCAGCAGCCCCACCCCCAGCGGCTTAATACAAGAGACCCAGTACTTC. The chain has TRBV7-2 and TRBJ2-5; the D gene is possibly TRBD2 (5 bases). The ends were cut back, 5 bases at V and 2 bases at J, with 21 bases in the middle. The CDR3 covers 17 residues. Germline lookup yields CDR1 SGHTA and CDR2 FQGNSA.

The chain is built from TRBV7-2 and TRBJ2-2; 7 nucleotides agree with TRBD1. Losses at the gene ends were 5 bases for V and 5 bases for J; bases not matched to a gene: 2. CDR1 and CDR2 from the germline V gene are SGHTA and FQGNSA. This CDR3 spans 13 amino acids. The CDR3 DNA follows: TGTGCCAGCAGCACGACAGGGACCGGGGAGCTGTTTTTT. Its translation: CASSTTGTGELFF.

With respect to this clone: The same CDR3 arises from other DNA sequences in this sample as well. This rearrangement joins TRBV19 to TRBJ1-1, with D possibly matching TRBD1 (5 bases). The CDR3 contains 14 residues. V lost 6 bases and J 6 bases, leaving 17 bases between the germline ends. Per the germline V gene, CDR1 is LNHDA and CDR2 is SQIVND (reference sequence). Here the CDR3 reads CASRGVAGRAEAFF. As DNA, the CDR3 is TGTGCCAGTAGGGGAGTCGCAGGGAGGGCTGAAGCTTTCTTT.

This clone was detected once. CDR3 region: CASRPGNNQPQHF. The CDR3 bases are TGTGCCAGCAGACCGGGGAACAATCAGCCCCAGCATTTT. The chain uses TRBV27 and TRBJ1-5; D unclear. The germline V and J ends were trimmed by 6 bases and 3 bases, with 9 bases remaining between them. Germline assignment: CDR1 MNHEY and CDR2 SMNVEV (reference sequence). This CDR3 comprises 13 residues.

The rearrangement uses TRBV6-5 and TRBJ2-3, with unresolved D. V dropped 4 bases and J dropped 2 bases, with 10 bases sitting between them. Germline values: CDR1 MNHEY, CDR2 SVGAGI. This CDR3 contains 14 residues. The CDR3 here is CASSLTTATDTQYF. The CDR3 DNA reads as TGTGCCAGCAGTTTGACAACAGCCACAGATACGCAGTATTTT.

The CDR3 bases are TGTGCCAGCAAATCGGGACAGGGGAACACTGAAGCTTTCTTT. Translation: CASKSGQGNTEAFF. The J gene is TRBJ1-1, the V gene TRBV6-5; 9 bases agree with TRBD1. Germline-derived CDR1 and CDR2 are MNHEY and SVGAGI. The V gene end was trimmed by 7 bases and the J gene end by 1 base; junction bases not matched to a gene: 4. This CDR3 region has 14 residues.